This T cell receptor (beta chain) stems from a study of blood T cell repertoires in COVID-19. Looking at the study overall: Donors in the United States, Italy and Spain gave samples during acute or convalescent COVID-19. Sources were T cells, B-cell-depleted T cells, or PBMCs; the material itself was cDNA or gDNA.

Original data processing: Amplification with reference gene primers provided the estimates of nucleated cell counts. The assay was immunoSEQ multiplex PCR, and TCRdb's table has in-frame clones only and misses some. V and J calls plus clone size are reproduced from that table; the DNA served to infer D and trimming. This table has around 40,000 clones, approximately 91% appearing once. The CDR3 loop spans 13 amino acids. Germline V gene data show CDR1 as LNHDA and CDR2 as SQIVND (reference sequence). Deletions cut 7 bases from V and 4 bases from J, with 8 bases between. The clonotype was recovered from a woman of 80 years or more with acute or convalescent COVID-19. The V gene is TRBV19, the J gene TRBJ1-6; D unclear. Sequences were obtained from peripheral blood. The CDR3 loop is CASKVQYNSPLHF. The CDR3 nucleotides read TGTGCCAGTAAAGTACAGTATAATTCACCCCTCCACTTT.